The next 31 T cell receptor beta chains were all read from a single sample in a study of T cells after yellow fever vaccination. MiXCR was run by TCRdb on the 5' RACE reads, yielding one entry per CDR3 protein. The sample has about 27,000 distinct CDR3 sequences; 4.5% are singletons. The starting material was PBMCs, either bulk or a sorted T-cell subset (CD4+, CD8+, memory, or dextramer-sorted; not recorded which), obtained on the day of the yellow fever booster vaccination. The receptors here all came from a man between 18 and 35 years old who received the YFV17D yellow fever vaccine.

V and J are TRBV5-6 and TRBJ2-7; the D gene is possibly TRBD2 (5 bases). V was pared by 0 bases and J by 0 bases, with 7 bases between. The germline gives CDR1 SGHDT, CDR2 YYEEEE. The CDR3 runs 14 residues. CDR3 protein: CASSLGRDSYEQYF. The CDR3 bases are TGTGCCAGCAGCTTGGGTCGGGACTCCTACGAGCAGTACTTC.

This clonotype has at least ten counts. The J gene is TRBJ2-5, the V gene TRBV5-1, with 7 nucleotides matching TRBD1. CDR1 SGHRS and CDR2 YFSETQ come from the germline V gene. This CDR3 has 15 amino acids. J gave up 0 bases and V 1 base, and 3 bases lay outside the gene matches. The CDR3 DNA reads TGCGCCAGCAGCTTGAAGGGGGCGTACCAAGAGACCCAGTACTTC. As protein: CASSLKGAYQETQYF.

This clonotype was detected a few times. This CDR3 reads CASSPGTSGEQETQYF. CDR3 nucleotides: TGTGCCAGCAGCCCCGGGACTAGCGGGGAACAAGAGACCCAGTACTTC. The chain couples TRBV4-2 to TRBJ2-5; 13 positions agree with TRBD2. Germline-derived CDR1 and CDR2 are LGHNA and YNFKEQ. With V trimmed by 4 bases and J by 2 bases, 4 bases remained unmatched. The CDR3 spans 16 residues.

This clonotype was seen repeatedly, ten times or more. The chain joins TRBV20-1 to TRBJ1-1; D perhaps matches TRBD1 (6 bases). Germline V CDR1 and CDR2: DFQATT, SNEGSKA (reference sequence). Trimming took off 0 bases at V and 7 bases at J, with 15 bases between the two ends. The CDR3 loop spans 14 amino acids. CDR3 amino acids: CSAREGAGDLEAFF. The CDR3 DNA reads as TGCAGTGCTAGAGAGGGGGCGGGGGACCTTGAAGCTTTCTTT.

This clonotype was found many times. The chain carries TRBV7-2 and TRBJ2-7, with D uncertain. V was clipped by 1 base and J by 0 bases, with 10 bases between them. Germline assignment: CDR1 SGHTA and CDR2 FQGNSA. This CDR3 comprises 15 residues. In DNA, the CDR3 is TGTGCCAGCAGCTTAGTTGCGGTGGACTCCTACGAGCAGTACTTC. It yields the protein CASSLVAVDSYEQYF.

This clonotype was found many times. The CDR3 DNA is TGCAGTGGTAAACAGGGCTACACTGAAGCTTTCTTT. Translation: CSGKQGYTEAFF. V is TRBV20-1 and J is TRBJ1-1, with a possible D match to TRBD1 (6 bases). CDR1 is DFQATT and CDR2 is SNEGSKA in the germline V gene (reference sequence). V shed 7 bases and J shed 3 bases, with 12 bases lying between them. The CDR3 contains 12 residues.

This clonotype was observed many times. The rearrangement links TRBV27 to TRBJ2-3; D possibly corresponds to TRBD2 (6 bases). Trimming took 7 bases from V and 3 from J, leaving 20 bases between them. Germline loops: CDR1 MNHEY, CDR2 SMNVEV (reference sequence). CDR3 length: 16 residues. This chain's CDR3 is CASTLNAGGTTDTQYF. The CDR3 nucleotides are TGTGCCAGCACCCTCAACGCTGGGGGGACTACAGATACGCAGTATTTT.

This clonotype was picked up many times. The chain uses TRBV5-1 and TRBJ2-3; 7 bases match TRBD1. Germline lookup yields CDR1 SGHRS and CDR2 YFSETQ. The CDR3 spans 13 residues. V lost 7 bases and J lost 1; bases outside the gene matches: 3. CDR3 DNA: TGCGCCAGCGCCCAGGGGGGCACAGATACGCAGTATTTT. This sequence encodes CASAQGGTDTQYF. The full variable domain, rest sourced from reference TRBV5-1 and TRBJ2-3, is KAGVTQTPRYLIKTRGQQVTLSCSPISGHRSVSWYQQTPGQGLQFLFEYFSETQRNKGNFPGRFSGRQFSNSRSEMNVSTLELGDSALYLCASAQGGTDTQYFGPGTRLTVL.

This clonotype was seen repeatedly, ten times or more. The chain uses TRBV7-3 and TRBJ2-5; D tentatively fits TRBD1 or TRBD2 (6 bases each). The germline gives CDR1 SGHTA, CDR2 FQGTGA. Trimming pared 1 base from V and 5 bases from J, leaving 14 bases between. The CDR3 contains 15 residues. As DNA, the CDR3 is TGTGCCAGCAGCTTAAAGGGGGGCCGATGGGAGACCCAGTACTTC. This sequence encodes CASSLKGGRWETQYF. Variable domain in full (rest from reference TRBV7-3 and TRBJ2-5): GAGVSQTPSNKVTEKGKYVELRCDPISGHTALYWYRQSLGQGPEFLIYFQGTGAADDSGLPNDRFFAVRPEGSVSTLKIQRTERGDSAVYLCASSLKGGRWETQYFGPGTRLLVL.

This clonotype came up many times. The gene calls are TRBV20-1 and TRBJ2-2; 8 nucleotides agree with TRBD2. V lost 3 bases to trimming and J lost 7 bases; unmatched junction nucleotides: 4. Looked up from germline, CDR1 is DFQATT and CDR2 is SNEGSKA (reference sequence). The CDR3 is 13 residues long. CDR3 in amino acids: CSARSSGFGELFF. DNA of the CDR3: TGCAGTGCTAGGTCTAGCGGGTTCGGGGAGCTGTTTTTT.

CDR3 residues: CASSDTSRIGNEQFF. The DNA of the CDR3 is TGTGCCAGCAGTGATACTAGCCGAATAGGCAATGAGCAGTTCTTC. The chain recombines TRBV25-1 with TRBJ2-1; tentative D call: TRBD2 (6 bases). Trimming took 3 bases from V and 6 from J, leaving 15 bases between them. In germline, CDR1 is MGHDK, CDR2 SYGVNS. CDR3 length: 15 residues.

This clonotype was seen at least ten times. CDR3 region: CASSPPGLPEVNEQFF. The CDR3 region has the DNA TGTGCCAGCAGCCCTCCGGGCCTTCCAGAGGTCAATGAGCAGTTCTTC. This chain uses TRBV11-2 with TRBJ2-1; D uncertain. V was trimmed by 5 bases and J by 6 bases, leaving 20 bases between them. This CDR3 has 16 residues. Germline assignment: CDR1 SGHAT and CDR2 FQNNGV. The variable domain in full, with the rest retrieved from reference TRBV11-2 and TRBJ2-1, is EAGVAQSPRYKIIEKRQSVAFWCNPISGHATLYWYQQILGQGPKLLIQFQNNGVVDDSQLPKDRFSAERLKGVDSTLKIQPAKLEDSAVYLCASSPPGLPEVNEQFFGPGTRLTVL.

CDR3 sequence: CSASLAGIDEQYF. CDR3 coding DNA: TGCAGTGCTTCACTAGCGGGGATCGACGAGCAGTACTTC. The rearrangement uses TRBV20-1 and TRBJ2-7, with 10 bases lining up with TRBD2. Germline CDR1 and CDR2: DFQATT and SNEGSKA (reference sequence). The CDR3 extends over 13 amino acids. Germline trimming cut 5 bases from V and 5 bases from J; bases unmatched to any gene: 6.

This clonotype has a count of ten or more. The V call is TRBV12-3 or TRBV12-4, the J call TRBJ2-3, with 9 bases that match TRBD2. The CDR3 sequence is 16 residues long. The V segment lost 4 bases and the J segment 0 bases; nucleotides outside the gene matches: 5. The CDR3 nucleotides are TGTGCCAGCAGTTCGCGGGGGGGCCGGAGCACAGATACGCAGTATTTT. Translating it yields CASSSRGGRSTDTQYF.

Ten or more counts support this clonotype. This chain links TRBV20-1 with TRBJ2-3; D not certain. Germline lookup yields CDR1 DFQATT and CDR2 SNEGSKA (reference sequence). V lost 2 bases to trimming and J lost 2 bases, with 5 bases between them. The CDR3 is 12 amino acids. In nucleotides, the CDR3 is TGCAGTGCTAGATTAAACACAGATACGCAGTATTTT. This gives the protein CSARLNTDTQYF.

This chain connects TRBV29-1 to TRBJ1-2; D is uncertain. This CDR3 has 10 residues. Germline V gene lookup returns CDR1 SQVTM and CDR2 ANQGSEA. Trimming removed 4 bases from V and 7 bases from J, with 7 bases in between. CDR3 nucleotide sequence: TGCAGCGTTGGAAGACTTGGCTACACCTTC. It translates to CSVGRLGYTF.

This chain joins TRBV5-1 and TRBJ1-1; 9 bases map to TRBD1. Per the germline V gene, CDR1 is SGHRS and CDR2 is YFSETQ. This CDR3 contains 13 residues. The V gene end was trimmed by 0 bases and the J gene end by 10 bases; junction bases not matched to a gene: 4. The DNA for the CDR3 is TGCGCCAGCAGCTTGGGCGACAGGGGGGGAGCTTTCTTT. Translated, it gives CASSLGDRGGAFF.

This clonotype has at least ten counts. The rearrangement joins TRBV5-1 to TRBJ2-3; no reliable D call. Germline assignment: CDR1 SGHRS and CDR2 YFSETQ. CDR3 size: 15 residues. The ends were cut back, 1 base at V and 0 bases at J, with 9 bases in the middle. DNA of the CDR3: TGCGCCAGCAGCTTGATGGGGTTTAGCACAGATACGCAGTATTTT. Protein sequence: CASSLMGFSTDTQYF.

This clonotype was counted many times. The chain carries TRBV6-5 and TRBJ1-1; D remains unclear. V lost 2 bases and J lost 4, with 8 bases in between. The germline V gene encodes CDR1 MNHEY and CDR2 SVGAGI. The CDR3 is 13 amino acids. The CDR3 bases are TGTGCCAGCAGTTACGGGTTGGCCACTGAAGCTTTCTTT. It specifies CASSYGLATEAFF.

CDR3 protein: CASTISPGQGDGYAYNEQFF. Written as DNA, the CDR3 is TGTGCCAGCACCATCTCTCCGGGACAGGGAGATGGTTACGCATACAATGAGCAGTTCTTC. V usage is TRBV12-3 or TRBV12-4 and J usage is TRBJ2-1; TRBD1 matches 9 bases. The CDR3 spans 20 residues. Trimming cost V 7 bases and J 4 bases; bases outside gene matches: 23.

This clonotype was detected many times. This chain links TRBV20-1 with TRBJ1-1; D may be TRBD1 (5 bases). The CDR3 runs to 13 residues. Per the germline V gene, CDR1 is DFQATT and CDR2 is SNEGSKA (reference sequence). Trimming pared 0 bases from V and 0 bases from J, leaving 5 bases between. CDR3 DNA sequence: TGCAGTGCTAGAGAGGGACTGAACACTGAAGCTTTCTTT. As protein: CSAREGLNTEAFF.

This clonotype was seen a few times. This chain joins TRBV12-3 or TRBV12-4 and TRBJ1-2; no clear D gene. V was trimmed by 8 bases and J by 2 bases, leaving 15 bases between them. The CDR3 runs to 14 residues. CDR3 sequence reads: CASVMNPPNYGYTF. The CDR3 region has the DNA TGTGCCAGCGTAATGAATCCTCCCAACTATGGCTACACCTTC.

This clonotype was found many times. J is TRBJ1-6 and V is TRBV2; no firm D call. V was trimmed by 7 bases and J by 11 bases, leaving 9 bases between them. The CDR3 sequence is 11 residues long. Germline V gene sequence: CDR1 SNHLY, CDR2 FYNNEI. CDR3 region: CASTVLTPLHF. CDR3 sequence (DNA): TGTGCCAGCACGGTTTTGACACCCCTCCACTTT.

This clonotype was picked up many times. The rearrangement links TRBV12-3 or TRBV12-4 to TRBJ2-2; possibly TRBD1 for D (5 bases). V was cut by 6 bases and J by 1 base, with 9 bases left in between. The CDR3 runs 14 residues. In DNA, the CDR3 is TGTGCCAGCAGGGTGGGGCAGAACACCGGGGAGCTGTTTTTT. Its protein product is CASRVGQNTGELFF.

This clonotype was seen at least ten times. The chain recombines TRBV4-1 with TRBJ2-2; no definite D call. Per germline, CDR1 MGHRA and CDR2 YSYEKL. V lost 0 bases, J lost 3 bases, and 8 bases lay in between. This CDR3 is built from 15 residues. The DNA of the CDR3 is TGCGCCAGCAGCCAAGAAACACAGTACACCGGGGAGCTGTTTTTT. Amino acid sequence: CASSQETQYTGELFF.

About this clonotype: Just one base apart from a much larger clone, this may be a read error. Written as DNA, the CDR3 is TGTGCCAGGGGTACTTCCTACGAGCAGCACTTC. This sequence encodes CARGTSYEQHF. This chain connects TRBV2 to TRBJ2-7; the D is unclear. The CDR3 has 11 residues. In germline, CDR1 is SNHLY, CDR2 FYNNEI.

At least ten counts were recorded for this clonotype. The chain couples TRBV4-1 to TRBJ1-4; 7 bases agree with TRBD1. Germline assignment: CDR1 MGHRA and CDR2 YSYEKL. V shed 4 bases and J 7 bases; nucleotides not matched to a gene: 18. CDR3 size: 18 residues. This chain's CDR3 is CASSRDRQGISLGEKLFF. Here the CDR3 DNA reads TGCGCCAGCAGCCGGGATAGACAGGGTATCTCACTCGGTGAAAAACTGTTTTTT.

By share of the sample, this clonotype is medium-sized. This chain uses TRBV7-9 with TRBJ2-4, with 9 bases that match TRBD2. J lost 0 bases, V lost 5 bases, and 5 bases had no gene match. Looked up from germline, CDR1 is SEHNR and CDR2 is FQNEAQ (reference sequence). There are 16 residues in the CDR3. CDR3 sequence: CASSASGGLAKNIQYF. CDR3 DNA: TGTGCCAGCAGCGCCAGCGGGGGGCTAGCCAAAAACATTCAGTACTTC.

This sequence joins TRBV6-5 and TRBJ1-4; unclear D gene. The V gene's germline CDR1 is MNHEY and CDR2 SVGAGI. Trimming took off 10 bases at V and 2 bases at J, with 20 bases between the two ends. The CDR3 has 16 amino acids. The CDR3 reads CATASAITATNEKLFF. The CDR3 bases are TGTGCCACTGCCAGTGCGATCACAGCGACTAATGAAAAACTGTTTTTT.

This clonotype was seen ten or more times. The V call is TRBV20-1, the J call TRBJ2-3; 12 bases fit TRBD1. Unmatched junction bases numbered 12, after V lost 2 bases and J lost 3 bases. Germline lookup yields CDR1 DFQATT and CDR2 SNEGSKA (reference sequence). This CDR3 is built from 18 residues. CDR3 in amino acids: CSARSTPGQGASTDTQYF. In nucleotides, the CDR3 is TGCAGTGCTAGATCGACGCCGGGACAGGGGGCCTCAACAGATACGCAGTATTTT.

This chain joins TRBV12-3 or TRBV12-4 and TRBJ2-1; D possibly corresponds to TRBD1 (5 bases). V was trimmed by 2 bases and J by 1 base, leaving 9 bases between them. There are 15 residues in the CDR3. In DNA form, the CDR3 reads TGTGCCAGCAGTTTAACTGGGGCTTCCTACAATGAGCAGTTCTTC. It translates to CASSLTGASYNEQFF.